This TCR beta chain was sequenced for a study of blood T cells in healthy people across ages. Trimming at V came to 4 bases and at J to 5 bases, leaving 6 bases not matched to a gene. This CDR3 contains 14 residues. The V gene's germline CDR1 is SGHRS and CDR2 YFSETQ. In its sample, this clonotype was seen a few times. Then a second PCR, running roughly 7 to 11 cycles, was carried out with a sample-barcoded 5' primer and a J-beta primer mix. Via MiXCR, TCRdb re-called the 5' RACE reads, giving one row per CDR3 protein. This table has fewer than 750,000 distinct CDR3 sequences, roughly 48% appearing once.

The V and J genes are TRBV5-1 and TRBJ2-1; 7 bases agree with TRBD1. This clonotype originated in an elderly man in good health. Specimen: blood. CDR3 region: CASSVRTGDNEQFF. The CDR3 DNA reads as TGCGCCAGCAGCGTTCGGACAGGCGACAATGAGCAGTTCTTC.